This T cell receptor beta chain comes out of a study of T cell responses to AZD1222 COVID-19 vaccine (dated by TCRdb to the early 2020s). In terms of the full investigation: AZD1222 recipients with second doses at about 4 weeks or about 12 weeks were pooled, because spike-specific TCR depth and breadth did not differ between schedules. Trial participants were enrolled into age subgroups of 18-55, 56-69 and 70-plus years, which contained 148, 28 and 57 TCR-sequenced participants, respectively. A total of 230 or so trial participants underwent TCR sequencing, of whom some 210 received two doses of AZD1222 and about 26 received two doses of the MenACWY control vaccine.

The CDR3 regions of human TCRbeta chains were analyzed by immunosequencing. Per the authors' processing: TCRs in the repertoires were compared against a reference library of SARS-CoV-2-specific TCRs that had been generated with the MIRA antigen-specificity platform. Breadth meant the fraction of unique TCRs that were SARS-CoV-2-associated, whereas depth meant the fraction of total T cells that were SARS-CoV-2-associated. Each spike-specific TCR was assigned to its reactive spike region and to a CD4 or CD8 class using the MIRA data. Log10-transformed breadth and depth values were compared by one-way ANOVA with Sidak's multiple comparisons tests. Entries here come from immuneACCESS through TCRdb and include only in-frame sequences with V and J called. Some clones fail to appear in such tables; in the studies checked, an unresolved V gene covers under half of the shortfall, and the cause of the remainder is unknown. The DNA was the basis for D and trimming; V, J and clone size are from that table. The sample includes 130,000 or so clones, with about nine tenths observed a single time. The biggest ten clones account for 1.1% of the sample.

Of note for this clone: Its antigen remains unidentified. The input lacks base qualities; no much larger clone sits a single base away.

What the research found in general, with its limitations: The 56-69-year group was small, and its depth increase did not reach significance, likely because of low power. The whole spike protein was spanned by vaccine-associated CD4 TCRs, and dominant responses were seen in regions 160-218 and 743-854. No day 14 peak-response samples were available, so repertoires were characterized only after the peak T cell response. Reportedly, almost half of the unique spike-specific TCRs recognized epitopes lying outside the regions that are mutated in the B.1.351 and B.1.1.7 variants. Only six or seven AZD1222 recipients were SARS-CoV-2 seropositive at baseline, limiting conclusions about previously exposed vaccinees. Participants were mostly white British and included more females than males, and it was suggested by the authors that clonal diversity may have been underestimated. A significant rise in spike-specific TCR breadth and depth was observed after two AZD1222 doses relative to day 0 and relative to MenACWY recipients.

Germline trimming: 5 bases from V, 7 bases from J; junction bases outside gene matches: 9. The germline V gene gives CDR1 as SGHAT and CDR2 as FQNNGV. The CDR3 runs 16 amino acids, cysteine and phenylalanine included. The retained sequence is limited to the CDR3, 48 bases, with the frame set at the first base. The sample's time point label is to be understood as: baseline before first vaccination. Vaccinee samples were obtained from the UK trials COV001 and COV002, which included a single-blind randomized controlled phase 2/3 trial of AZD1222 (ChAdOx1 nCoV-19) in healthy adults. Trial participant PBMC samples were collected at day 0 and day 28 after the second dose for TCRbeta chain sequencing.

This sequence originates from an adult in good health. The sequencing here drew on peripheral blood, taken on day 0 of AZD1222 vaccination. The rearranged segments are TRBV11-2 and TRBJ1-6; a stretch of 9 junction bases matches TRBD1. The nucleotides read TGTGCCAGCAGCCGATCGGAAACAGGGGGCAATTCACCCCTCCACTTT. This translates into CASSRSETGGNSPLHF. The entire variable domain, with the stretches around the CDR3 drawn from the reference TRBV11-2 and TRBJ1-6 proteins, is EAGVAQSPRYKIIEKRQSVAFWCNPISGHATLYWYQQILGQGPKLLIQFQNNGVVDDSQLPKDRFSAERLKGVDSTLKIQPAKLEDSAVYLCASSRSETGGNSPLHFGNGTRLTVT.